The clone carrying this T cell receptor (beta chain) was picked up a small number of times. The antigen is not known. The data were taken from a study of tumor-infiltrating lymphocytes in primary liver carcinoma. About the research overall: The patients presented with primary liver carcinoma, which was managed through surgical resection. Study-level findings and limits: A significantly higher top-250-clone fraction was found in tumors than in blood (p = 0.039).

Germline DNA was also extracted, while the blood RNA originated from unsorted whole blood. Prior to the surgical procedure, around 4 milliliters of peripheral blood were collected. V was cut by 5 bases and J by 5 bases, with 12 bases left in between. The CDR3 runs to 12 residues. The V gene's germline CDR1 is SQVTM and CDR2 ANQGSEA. Using a constant-region primer together with ProtoScript II reverse transcriptase, TCR beta cDNA was made from about 500 ng of total RNA. For TCR beta, libraries were produced by three nested multiplex PCR rounds using slightly modified ARM-PCR. For approximately 9 cycles apiece, the opening two PCR rounds ran with TRBV1-TRBV30 forward primers and a C-beta reverse primer. A single record per CDR3 protein comes from TCRdb applying MiXCR to the multiplex PCR reads. The table lists roughly 180,000 distinct CDR3 sequences, roughly three fifths of them singletons, with 70% to 80% in the top ten.

V gene TRBV29-1 combines with J gene TRBJ1-1, with a weak D call TRBD1 (5 bases). The receptor was derived from a man in his forties with primary liver carcinoma and hepatitis B virus infection. The sample was peripheral blood. The chain's CDR3 is CSVRWGATEAFF. The CDR3 DNA follows: TGCAGCGTTCGATGGGGCGCGACTGAAGCTTTCTTT.